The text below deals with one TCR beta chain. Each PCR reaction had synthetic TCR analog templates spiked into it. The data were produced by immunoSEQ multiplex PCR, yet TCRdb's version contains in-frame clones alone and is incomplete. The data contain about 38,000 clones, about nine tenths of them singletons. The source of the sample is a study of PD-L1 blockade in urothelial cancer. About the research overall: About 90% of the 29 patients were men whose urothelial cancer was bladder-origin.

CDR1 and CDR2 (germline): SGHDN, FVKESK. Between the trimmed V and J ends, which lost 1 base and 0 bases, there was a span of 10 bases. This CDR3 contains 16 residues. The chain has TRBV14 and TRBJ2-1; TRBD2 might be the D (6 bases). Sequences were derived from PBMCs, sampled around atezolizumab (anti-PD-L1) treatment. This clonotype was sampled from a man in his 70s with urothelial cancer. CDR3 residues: CASSQGLLASYNEQFF. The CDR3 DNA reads TGTGCCAGCAGCCAAGGTCTACTAGCCTCCTACAATGAGCAGTTCTTC.